This TCR beta chain was obtained from a study of cytomegalovirus exposure and HLA in healthy donors. Background on the study: Unique TCR beta sequences numbering around 110 million came from approximately 180 million T cells in an earlier analysis. Study-wide findings and caveats: Some highly shared sequence variants likely arose as a pipeline artifact. Overall, approximately 150 TCR beta chains were annotated as cytomegalovirus-associated. A reported reduction in N-insertions relative to the roughly 610-donor mean was seen in an Asian-associated ancestry cluster in a later analysis.

13 Jbeta primers and 60 Vbeta primers were used for the PCR. Profiling relied on immunoSEQ multiplex PCR, and the TCRdb table lists in-frame clones only, not all of them. The table records around 130,000 clones, about 80% of them present only once. The V end lost 5 bases, the J end lost 2 bases, and 10 bases lay between the germline ends. The CDR3 contains 13 residues. Germline CDR1 and CDR2: MNHEY and SMNVEV (reference sequence). On this clone itself: As yet, its antigen is unknown.

Sequences were obtained from PBMCs. This sequence originates from a woman aged 40-49 years in good health and CMV-seronegative. The V call is TRBV27, the J call TRBJ2-7; a weak D match, TRBD1 (5 bases). Here the CDR3 DNA reads TGTGCCAGCAGTCTAGGACAAACCTACGAGCAGTACTTC. Translated: CASSLGQTYEQYF.